A single T cell receptor (beta chain) is shown here with its context. Its matching antigen is unknown. This sample stems from a study of cytotoxic CD8 clonotypes in ibrutinib-treated CLL. Overall study findings and caveats: Treatment saw public clonotypes, which were uncommon, either contract or stay stable.

Clones were read by immunoSEQ multiplex PCR, and TCRdb kept only the in-frame ones, dropping some. The data show about 120,000 clones, about 58% seen once. The sequencing used PBMCs, collected after 24 months of ibrutinib treatment. The receptor comes from a human donor with chronic lymphocytic leukemia.

This CDR3 is CASSAEPKTQYF. DNA for the CDR3: TGTGCCAGCAGCGCGGAACCAAAGACCCAGTACTTC. This chain links TRBV6-5 with TRBJ2-5; D unclear. This CDR3 has 12 residues. The V end lost 6 bases, the J end lost 6 bases, and 11 bases lay between the germline ends. Germline values: CDR1 MNHEY, CDR2 SVGAGI.